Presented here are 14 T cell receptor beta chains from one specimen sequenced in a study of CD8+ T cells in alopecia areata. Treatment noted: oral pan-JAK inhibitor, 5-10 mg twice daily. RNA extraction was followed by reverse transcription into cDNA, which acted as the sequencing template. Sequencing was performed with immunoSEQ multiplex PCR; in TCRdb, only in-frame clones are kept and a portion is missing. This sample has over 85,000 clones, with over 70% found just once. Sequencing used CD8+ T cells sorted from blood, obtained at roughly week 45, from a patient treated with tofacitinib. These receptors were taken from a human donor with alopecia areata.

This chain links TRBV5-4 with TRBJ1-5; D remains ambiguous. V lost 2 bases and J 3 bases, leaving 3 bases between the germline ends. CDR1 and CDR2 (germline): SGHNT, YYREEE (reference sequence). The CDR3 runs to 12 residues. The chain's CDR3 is CASSLDNQPQHF. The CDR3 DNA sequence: TGTGCCAGCAGCTTAGACAATCAGCCCCAGCATTTT.

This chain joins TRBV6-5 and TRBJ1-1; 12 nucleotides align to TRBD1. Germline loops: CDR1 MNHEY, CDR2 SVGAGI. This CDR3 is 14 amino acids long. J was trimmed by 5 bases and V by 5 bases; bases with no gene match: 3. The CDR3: CASSRGQGATEAFF. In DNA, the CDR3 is TGTGCCAGCAGTCGGGGACAGGGGGCTACTGAAGCTTTCTTT.

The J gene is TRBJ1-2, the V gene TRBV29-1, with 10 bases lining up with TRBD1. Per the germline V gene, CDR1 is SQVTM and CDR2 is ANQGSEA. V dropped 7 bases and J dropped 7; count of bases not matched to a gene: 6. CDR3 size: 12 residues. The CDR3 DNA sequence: TGCAGCGGCTGGACAGGGGGGACTGGCTACACCTTC. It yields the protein CSGWTGGTGYTF. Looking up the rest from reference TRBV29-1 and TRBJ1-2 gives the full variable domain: SAVISQKPSRDICQRGTSLTIQCQVDSQVTMMFWYRQQPGQSLTLIATANQGSEATYESGFVIDKFPISRPNLTFSTLTVSNMSPEDSSIYLCSGWTGGTGYTFGSGTRLTVV.

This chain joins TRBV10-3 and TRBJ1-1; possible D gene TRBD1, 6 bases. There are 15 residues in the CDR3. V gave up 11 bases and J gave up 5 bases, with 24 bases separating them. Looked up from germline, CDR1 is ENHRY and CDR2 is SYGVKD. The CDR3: CASDDGGRGNTEAFF. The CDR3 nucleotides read TGTGCCTCCGATGACGGCGGGAGGGGGAATACTGAAGCTTTCTTT.

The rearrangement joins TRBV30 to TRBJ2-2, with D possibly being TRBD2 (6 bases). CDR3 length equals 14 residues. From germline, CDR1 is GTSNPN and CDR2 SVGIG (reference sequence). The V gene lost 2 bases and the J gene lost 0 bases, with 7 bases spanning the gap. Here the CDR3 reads CAWSRGSNTGELFF. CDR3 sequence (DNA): TGTGCCTGGAGTCGGGGGTCGAACACCGGGGAGCTGTTTTTT.

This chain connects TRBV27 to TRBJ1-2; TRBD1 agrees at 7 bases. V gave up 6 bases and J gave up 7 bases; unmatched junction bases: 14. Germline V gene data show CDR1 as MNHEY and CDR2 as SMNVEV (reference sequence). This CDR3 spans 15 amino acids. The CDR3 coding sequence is TGTGCCAGCAGCCCCGACCTCAGGGGGGCAGGTGGCTACACCTTC. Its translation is CASSPDLRGAGGYTF.

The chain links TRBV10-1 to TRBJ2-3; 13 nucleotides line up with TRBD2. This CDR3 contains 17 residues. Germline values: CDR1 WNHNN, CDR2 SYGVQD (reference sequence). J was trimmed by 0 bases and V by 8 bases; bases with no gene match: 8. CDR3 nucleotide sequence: TGCGCCAGCGCGGGACTAGCGGGGACCTCTAGCACAGATACGCAGTATTTT. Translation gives CASAGLAGTSSTDTQYF.

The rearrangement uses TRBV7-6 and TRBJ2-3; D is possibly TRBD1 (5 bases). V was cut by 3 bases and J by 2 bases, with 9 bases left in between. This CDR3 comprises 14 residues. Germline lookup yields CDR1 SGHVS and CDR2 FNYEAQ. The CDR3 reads CASSLAGNTDTQYF. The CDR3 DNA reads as TGTGCCAGCAGCTTGGCAGGGAACACAGATACGCAGTATTTT.

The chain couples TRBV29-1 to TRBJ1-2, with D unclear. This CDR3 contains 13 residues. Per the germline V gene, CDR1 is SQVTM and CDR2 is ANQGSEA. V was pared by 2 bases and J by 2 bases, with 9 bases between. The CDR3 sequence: CSVENSLNYGYTF. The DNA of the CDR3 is TGCAGCGTTGAAAACTCATTAAACTATGGCTACACCTTC. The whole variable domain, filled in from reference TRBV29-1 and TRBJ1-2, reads SAVISQKPSRDICQRGTSLTIQCQVDSQVTMMFWYRQQPGQSLTLIATANQGSEATYESGFVIDKFPISRPNLTFSTLTVSNMSPEDSSIYLCSVENSLNYGYTFGSGTRLTVV.

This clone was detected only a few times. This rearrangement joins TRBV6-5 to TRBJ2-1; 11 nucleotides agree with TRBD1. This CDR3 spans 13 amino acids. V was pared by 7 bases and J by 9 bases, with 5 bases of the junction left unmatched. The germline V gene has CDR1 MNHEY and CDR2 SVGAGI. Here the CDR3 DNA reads TGTGCCAGCACCCGGACAGGGGGCGGTGAGCAGTTCTTC. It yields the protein CASTRTGGGEQFF.

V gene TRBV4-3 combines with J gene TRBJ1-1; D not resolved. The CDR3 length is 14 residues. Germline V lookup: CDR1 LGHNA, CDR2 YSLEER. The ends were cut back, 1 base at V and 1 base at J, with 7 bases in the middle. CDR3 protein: CASSQAGENTEAFF. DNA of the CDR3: TGCGCCAGCAGCCAAGCTGGAGAGAACACTGAAGCTTTCTTT.

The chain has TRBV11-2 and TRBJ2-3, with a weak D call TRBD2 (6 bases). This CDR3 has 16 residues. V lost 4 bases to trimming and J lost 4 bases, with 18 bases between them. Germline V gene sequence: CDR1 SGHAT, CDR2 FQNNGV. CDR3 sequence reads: CASSSPGGEEADTQYF. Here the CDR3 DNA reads TGTGCCAGCAGCTCCCCCGGCGGGGAGGAAGCAGATACGCAGTATTTT.

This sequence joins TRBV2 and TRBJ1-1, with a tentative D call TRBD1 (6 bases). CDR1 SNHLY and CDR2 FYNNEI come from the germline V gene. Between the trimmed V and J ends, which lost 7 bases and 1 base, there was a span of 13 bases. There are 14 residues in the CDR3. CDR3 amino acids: CASKSETGNTEAFF. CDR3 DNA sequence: TGTGCCAGCAAATCCGAGACAGGGAACACTGAAGCTTTCTTT.

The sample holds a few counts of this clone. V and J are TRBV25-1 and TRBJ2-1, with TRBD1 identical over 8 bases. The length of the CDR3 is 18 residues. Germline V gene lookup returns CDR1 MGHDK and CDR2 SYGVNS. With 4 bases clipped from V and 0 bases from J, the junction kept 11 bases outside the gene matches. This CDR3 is CASSGRTGPGDSYNEQFF. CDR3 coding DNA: TGTGCCAGCAGTGGGAGGACAGGGCCGGGAGACTCCTACAATGAGCAGTTCTTC.